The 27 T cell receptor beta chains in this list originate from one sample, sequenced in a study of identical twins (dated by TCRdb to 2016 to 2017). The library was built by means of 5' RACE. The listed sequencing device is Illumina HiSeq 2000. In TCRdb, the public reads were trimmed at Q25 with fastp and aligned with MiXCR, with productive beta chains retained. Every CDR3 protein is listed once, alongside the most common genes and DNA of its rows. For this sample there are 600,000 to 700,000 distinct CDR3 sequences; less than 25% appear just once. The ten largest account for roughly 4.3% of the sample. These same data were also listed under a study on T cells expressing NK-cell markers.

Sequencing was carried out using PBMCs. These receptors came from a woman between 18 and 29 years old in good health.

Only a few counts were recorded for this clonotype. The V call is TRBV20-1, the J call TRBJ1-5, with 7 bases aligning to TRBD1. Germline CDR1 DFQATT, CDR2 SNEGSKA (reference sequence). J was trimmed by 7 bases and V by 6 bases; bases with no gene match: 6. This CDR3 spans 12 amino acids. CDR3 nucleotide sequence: TGCAGTGCAAACAGGGGTCAACAGCCCCAGCATTTT. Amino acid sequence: CSANRGQQPQHF.

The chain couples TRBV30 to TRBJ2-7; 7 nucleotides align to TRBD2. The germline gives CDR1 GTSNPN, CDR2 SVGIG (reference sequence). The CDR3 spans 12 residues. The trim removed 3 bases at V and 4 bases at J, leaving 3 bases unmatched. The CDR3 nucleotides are TGTGCCTGGAGGGGCGGGAGTTACGAGCAGTACTTC. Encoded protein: CAWRGGSYEQYF. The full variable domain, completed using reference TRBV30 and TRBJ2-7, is SQTIHQWPATLVQPVGSPLSLECTVEGTSNPNLYWYRQAAGRGLQLLFYSVGIGQISSEVPQNLSASRPQDRQFILSSKKLLLSDSGFYLCAWRGGSYEQYFGPGTRLTVT.

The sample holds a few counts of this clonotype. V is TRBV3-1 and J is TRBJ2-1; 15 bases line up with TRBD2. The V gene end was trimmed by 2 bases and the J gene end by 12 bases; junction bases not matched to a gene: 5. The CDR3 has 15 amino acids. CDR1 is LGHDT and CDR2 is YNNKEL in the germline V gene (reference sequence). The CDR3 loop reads CASSQRTSGRAGQFF. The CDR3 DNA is TGTGCCAGCAGCCAACGGACTAGCGGGAGGGCCGGGCAGTTCTTC.

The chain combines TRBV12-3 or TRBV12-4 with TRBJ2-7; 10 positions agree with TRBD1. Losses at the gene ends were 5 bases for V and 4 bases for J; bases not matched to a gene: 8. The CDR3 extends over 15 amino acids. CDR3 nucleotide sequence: TGTGCCAGCAGTCAGACAGGGGGCCGGAGATACGAGCAGTACTTC. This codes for CASSQTGGRRYEQYF.

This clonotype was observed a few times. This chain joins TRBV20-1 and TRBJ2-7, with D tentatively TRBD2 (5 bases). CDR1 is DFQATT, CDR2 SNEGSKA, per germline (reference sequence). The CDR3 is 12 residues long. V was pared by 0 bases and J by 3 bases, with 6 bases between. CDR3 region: CSAREGDYEQYF. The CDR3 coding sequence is TGCAGTGCTAGAGAGGGAGACTACGAGCAGTACTTC.

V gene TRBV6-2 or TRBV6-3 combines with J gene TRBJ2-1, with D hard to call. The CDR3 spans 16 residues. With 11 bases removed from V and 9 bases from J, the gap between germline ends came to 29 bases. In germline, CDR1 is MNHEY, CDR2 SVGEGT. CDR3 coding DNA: TGTGCCGCCAAACCGCAGAAGTTTGAAATCTTTGGTGAGCAGTTCTTC. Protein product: CAAKPQKFEIFGEQFF.

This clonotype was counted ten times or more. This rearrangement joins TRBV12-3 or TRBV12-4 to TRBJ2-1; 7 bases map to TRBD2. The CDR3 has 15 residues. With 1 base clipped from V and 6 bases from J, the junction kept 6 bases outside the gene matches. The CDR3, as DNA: TGTGCCAGCAGTTTAGGTGGGGCTAGCGGCAATGAGCAGTTCTTC. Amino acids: CASSLGGASGNEQFF.

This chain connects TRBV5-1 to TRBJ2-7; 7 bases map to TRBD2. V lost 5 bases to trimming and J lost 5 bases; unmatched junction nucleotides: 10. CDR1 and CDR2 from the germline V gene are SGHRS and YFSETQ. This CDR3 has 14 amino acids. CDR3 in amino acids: CASRDRTRSDEQYF. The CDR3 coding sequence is TGCGCCAGCAGAGATAGGACTAGATCGGACGAGCAGTACTTC.

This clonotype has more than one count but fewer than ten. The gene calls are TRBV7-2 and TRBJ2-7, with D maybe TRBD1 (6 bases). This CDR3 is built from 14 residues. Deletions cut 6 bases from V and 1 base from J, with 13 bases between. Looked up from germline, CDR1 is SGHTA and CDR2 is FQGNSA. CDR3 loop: CASRDWDISYEQYF. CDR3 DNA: TGTGCCAGCAGGGATTGGGACATTTCCTACGAGCAGTACTTC.

CDR3 region: CASSFDSRNEQFF. The CDR3 DNA reads as TGTGCCAGCAGCTTTGACAGTCGCAATGAGCAGTTCTTC. This chain joins TRBV7-2 and TRBJ2-1; D is possibly TRBD1 (5 bases). Germline lookup yields CDR1 SGHTA and CDR2 FQGNSA. The CDR3 totals 13 residues. Deletions cut 3 bases from V and 6 bases from J, with 9 bases between. The complete variable domain, with remaining parts taken from reference TRBV7-2 and TRBJ2-1, reads GAGVSQSPSNKVTEKGKDVELRCDPISGHTALYWYRQSLGQGLEFLIYFQGNSAPDKSGLPSDRFSAERTGGSVSTLTIQRTQQEDSAVYLCASSFDSRNEQFFGPGTRLTVL.

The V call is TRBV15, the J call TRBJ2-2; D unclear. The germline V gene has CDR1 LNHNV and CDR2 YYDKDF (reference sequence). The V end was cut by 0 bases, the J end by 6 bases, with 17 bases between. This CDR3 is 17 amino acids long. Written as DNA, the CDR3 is TGTGCCACCAGCAGAGATCTAAGGGCTAACGGCGCCGGGGAGCTGTTTTTT. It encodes CATSRDLRANGAGELFF.

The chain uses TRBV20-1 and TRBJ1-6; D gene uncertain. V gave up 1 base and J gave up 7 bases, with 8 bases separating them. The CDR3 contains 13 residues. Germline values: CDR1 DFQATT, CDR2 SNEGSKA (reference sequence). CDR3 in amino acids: CSARVRWNSPLHF. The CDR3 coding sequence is TGCAGTGCTAGAGTACGGTGGAATTCACCCCTCCACTTT.

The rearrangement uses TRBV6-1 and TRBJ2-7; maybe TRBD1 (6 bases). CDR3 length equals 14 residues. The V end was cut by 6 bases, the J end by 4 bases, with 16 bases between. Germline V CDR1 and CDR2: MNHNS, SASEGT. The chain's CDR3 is CASSPTGRVYEQYF. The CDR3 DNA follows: TGTGCCAGCAGCCCAACAGGGCGGGTTTACGAGCAGTACTTC.

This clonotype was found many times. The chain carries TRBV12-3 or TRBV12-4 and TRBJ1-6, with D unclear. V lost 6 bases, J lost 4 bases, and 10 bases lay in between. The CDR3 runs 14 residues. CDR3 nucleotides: TGTGCCAGCAGGAGGCAGACTTATAATTCACCCCTCCACTTT. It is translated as CASRRQTYNSPLHF.

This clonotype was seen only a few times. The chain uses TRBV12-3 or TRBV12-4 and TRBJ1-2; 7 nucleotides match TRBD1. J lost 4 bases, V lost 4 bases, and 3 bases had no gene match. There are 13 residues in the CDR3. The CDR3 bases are TGTGCCAGCAGTTCCACAGGGGTCTATGGCTACACCTTC. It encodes CASSSTGVYGYTF.

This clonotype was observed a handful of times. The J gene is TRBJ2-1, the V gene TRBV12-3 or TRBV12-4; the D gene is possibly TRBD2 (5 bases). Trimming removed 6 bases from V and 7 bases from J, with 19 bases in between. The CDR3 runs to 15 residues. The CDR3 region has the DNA TGTGCCAGCAGCTGGACTTCGGGGTCCTGGAATGAGCAGTTCTTC. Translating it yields CASSWTSGSWNEQFF.

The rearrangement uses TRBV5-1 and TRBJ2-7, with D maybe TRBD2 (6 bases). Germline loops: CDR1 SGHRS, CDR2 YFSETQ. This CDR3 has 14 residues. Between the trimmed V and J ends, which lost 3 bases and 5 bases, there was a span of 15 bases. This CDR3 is CASSSLASENEQYF. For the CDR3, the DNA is TGCGCCAGCAGCTCCCTAGCTAGCGAGAACGAGCAGTACTTC.

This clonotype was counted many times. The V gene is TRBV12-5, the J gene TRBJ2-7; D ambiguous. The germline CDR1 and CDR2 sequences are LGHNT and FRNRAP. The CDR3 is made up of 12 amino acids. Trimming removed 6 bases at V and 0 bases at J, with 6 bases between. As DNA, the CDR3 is TGTGCTAGTGGACGAAACTCCTACGAGCAGTACTTC. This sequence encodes CASGRNSYEQYF.

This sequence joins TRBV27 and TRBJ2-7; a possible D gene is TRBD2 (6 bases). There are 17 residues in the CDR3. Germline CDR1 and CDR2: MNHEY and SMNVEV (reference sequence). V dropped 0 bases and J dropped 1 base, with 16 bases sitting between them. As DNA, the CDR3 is TGTGCCAGCAGTTTATCTTGGGACTCGAAATTATCCTACGAGCAGTACTTC. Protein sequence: CASSLSWDSKLSYEQYF.

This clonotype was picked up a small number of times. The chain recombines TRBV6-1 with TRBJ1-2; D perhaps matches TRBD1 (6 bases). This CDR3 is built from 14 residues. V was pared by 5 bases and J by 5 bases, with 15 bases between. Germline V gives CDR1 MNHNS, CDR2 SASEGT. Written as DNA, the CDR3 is TGTGCCAGCAGTCCTGCGGACAGCTTATATGGCTACACCTTC. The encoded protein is CASSPADSLYGYTF.

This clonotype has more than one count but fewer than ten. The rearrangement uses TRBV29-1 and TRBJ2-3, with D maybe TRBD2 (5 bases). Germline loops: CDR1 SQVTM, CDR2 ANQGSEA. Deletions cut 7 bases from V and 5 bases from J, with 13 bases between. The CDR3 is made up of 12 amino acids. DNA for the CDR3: TGCAGCGCCCCTGGCGCGGGAGATACGCAGTATTTT. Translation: CSAPGAGDTQYF.

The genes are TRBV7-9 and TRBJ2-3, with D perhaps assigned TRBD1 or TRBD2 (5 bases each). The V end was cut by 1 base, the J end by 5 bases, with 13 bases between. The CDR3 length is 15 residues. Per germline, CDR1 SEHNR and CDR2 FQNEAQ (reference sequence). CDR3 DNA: TGTGCCAGCAGCTTAGGTGACCGGGACGGAGATACGCAGTATTTT. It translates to CASSLGDRDGDTQYF.

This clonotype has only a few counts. CDR3 sequence: CASSLGKGAGEQFF. CDR3 in DNA: TGTGCCAGCAGCTTAGGGAAGGGGGCGGGTGAGCAGTTCTTC. The chain uses TRBV13 and TRBJ2-1, with TRBD1 identical over 7 bases. Germline V CDR1 and CDR2: PRHDT, FYEKMQ (reference sequence). Losses at the gene ends were 0 bases for V and 9 bases for J; bases not matched to a gene: 5. The CDR3 has 14 residues.

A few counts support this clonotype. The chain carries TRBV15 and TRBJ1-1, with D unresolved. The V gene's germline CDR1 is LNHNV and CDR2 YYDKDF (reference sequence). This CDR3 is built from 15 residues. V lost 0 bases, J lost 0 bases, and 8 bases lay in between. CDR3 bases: TGTGCCACCAGCAGAGATCATCGGGTGAACACTGAAGCTTTCTTT. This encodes CATSRDHRVNTEAFF.

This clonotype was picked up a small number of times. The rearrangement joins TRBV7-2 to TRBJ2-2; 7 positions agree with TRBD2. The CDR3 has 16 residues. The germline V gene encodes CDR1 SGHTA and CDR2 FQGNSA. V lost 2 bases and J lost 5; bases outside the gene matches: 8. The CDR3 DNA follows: TGTGCCAGCAGCTTATACGGCGGGAGAGGTACCGGGGAGCTGTTTTTT. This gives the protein CASSLYGGRGTGELFF.

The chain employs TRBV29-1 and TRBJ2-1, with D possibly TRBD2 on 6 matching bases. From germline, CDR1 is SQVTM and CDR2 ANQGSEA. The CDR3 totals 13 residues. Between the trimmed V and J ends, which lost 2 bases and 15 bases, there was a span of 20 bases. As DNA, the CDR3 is TGCAGCGTTGAATCCGTGACTAGGGCCTCGCTGTTCTTC. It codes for CSVESVTRASLFF.

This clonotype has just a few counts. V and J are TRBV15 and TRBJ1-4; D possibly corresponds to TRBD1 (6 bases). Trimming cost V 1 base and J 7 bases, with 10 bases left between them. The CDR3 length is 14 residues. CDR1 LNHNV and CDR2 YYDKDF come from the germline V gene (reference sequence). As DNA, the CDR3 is TGTGCCACCAGCAGAGGGGGGCTAAGTGAAAAACTGTTTTTT. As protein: CATSRGGLSEKLFF.